These 20 T cell receptor beta chains were sequenced from one sample in a study of T cells in Graves' hyperthyroidism and ophthalmopathy. TCR beta CDR3 regions were amplified from RNA transcripts. TCR CDR3 regions were first amplified by RT-PCR with HTBI primers. One entry per CDR3 protein, called by TCRdb with MiXCR from the multiplex PCR reads. The table has hundreds of thousands of distinct CDR3 sequences, around 38% seen once. Sequenced material: blood. The source is a man between 18 and 29 years old with Graves' hyperthyroidism.

The chain employs TRBV12-3 or TRBV12-4 and TRBJ1-1, with D possibly matching TRBD1 (5 bases). The V end was cut by 3 bases, the J end by 7 bases, with 9 bases between. The CDR3 length is 12 residues. This chain's CDR3 is CASSFRQLEAFF. Here the CDR3 DNA reads TGTGCCAGCAGTTTCAGACAGCTTGAAGCTTTCTTT.

The rearrangement joins TRBV7-8 to TRBJ1-5; the D gene is possibly TRBD1 (6 bases). Germline CDR1 reads SGHVS; CDR2 reads FQNEAQ. CDR3 length: 14 amino acids. Trimming shortened V by 5 bases and J by 7 bases, and 15 bases separated the two germline ends. CDR3 in amino acids: CASSRTGARQPQHF. In nucleotides, the CDR3 is TGTGCCAGCAGCCGGACGGGGGCGAGACAGCCCCAGCATTTT.

A few counts support this clonotype. The V call is TRBV4-1, the J call TRBJ1-6; TRBD1 aligns across 10 bases. The V segment lost 1 base and the J segment 7 bases; nucleotides outside the gene matches: 4. The CDR3 has 16 amino acids. Germline V gives CDR1 MGHRA, CDR2 YSYEKL. The CDR3 DNA follows: TGCGCCAGCAGCCAAGTTTGGACAGGGGGAAATTCACCCCTCCACTTT. Amino acids: CASSQVWTGGNSPLHF.

In this sample, this clonotype turned up a few times. V gene TRBV20-1 combines with J gene TRBJ1-4; tentatively, D is TRBD1 (6 bases). V was cut by 3 bases and J by 8 bases, with 10 bases left in between. The germline gives CDR1 DFQATT, CDR2 SNEGSKA (reference sequence). This CDR3 has 12 residues. CDR3 protein: CSAREGGEKLFF. The DNA for the CDR3 is TGCAGTGCTAGGGAGGGGGGCGAAAAACTGTTTTTT.

At least ten counts were recorded for this clonotype. The chain links TRBV19 to TRBJ2-5; the D gene is possibly TRBD1 (5 bases). This CDR3 region has 12 residues. The V gene's germline CDR1 is LNHDA and CDR2 SQIVND (reference sequence). The V end was cut by 9 bases, the J end by 0 bases, with 8 bases between. The CDR3 here is CASPTDQETQYF. For the CDR3, the DNA is TGTGCCAGCCCGACAGACCAAGAGACCCAGTACTTC.

A few counts support this clonotype. The chain joins TRBV12-3 or TRBV12-4 to TRBJ1-1; a possible D gene is TRBD1 (5 bases). Between the trimmed V and J ends, which lost 10 bases and 6 bases, there was a span of 15 bases. CDR3 length equals 12 residues. CDR3 protein: CATKGPGAEAFF. The CDR3 DNA follows: TGTGCCACCAAGGGCCCGGGGGCTGAAGCTTTCTTT.

V is TRBV2 and J is TRBJ2-5; 16 bases map to TRBD2. The CDR3 totals 20 residues. V shed 8 bases, J shed 4 bases, and the junction held 19 bases outside the gene matches. CDR1 is SNHLY and CDR2 is FYNNEI in the germline V gene. For the CDR3, the DNA is TGTGCCAGCCGCATCGGGACTAGCGGGAGGGCCTGGACCCCTTTAGAGACCCAGTACTTC. Amino acids: CASRIGTSGRAWTPLETQYF. Supplemented by reference TRBV2 and TRBJ2-5, the full variable domain reads EPEVTQTPSHQVTQMGQEVILRCVPISNHLYFYWYRQILGQKVEFLVSFYNNEISEKSEIFDDQFSVERPDGSNFTLKIRSTKLEDSAMYFCASRIGTSGRAWTPLETQYFGPGTRLLVL.

This chain uses TRBV10-3 with TRBJ1-4; the D is unclear. Germline CDR1 reads ENHRY; CDR2 reads SYGVKD. This CDR3 contains 17 residues. V gave up 3 bases and J gave up 7 bases, with 21 bases separating them. CDR3 sequence reads: CAISEPRTAAGAEKLFF. Here the CDR3 DNA reads TGTGCCATCAGTGAACCCCGGACTGCCGCCGGAGCTGAAAAACTGTTTTTT.

This clonotype was observed at least ten times. V usage is TRBV13 and J usage is TRBJ2-6; D remains unclear. Germline lookup yields CDR1 PRHDT and CDR2 FYEKMQ (reference sequence). CDR3 length: 15 residues. With 3 bases removed from V and 2 bases from J, the gap between germline ends came to 8 bases. The CDR3 here is CASSLVTTGANVLTF. As DNA, the CDR3 is TGTGCCAGCAGCTTGGTCACGACTGGGGCCAACGTCCTGACTTTC.

For this clonotype: A much larger clone differs from this one at a single base, so this may be a read error. The chain employs TRBV7-8 and TRBJ2-5; no clear D. This CDR3 is built from 13 residues. The germline V gene encodes CDR1 SGHVS and CDR2 FQNEAQ. Trimming shortened V by 4 bases and J by 5 bases, and 11 bases separated the two germline ends. The CDR3 nucleotides are TGTGCCAGCAGCTCCGGGTGCCTTGAGACCCAGTACTTC. Translating gives CASSSGCLETQYF.

The sample holds a few counts of this clonotype. The chain links TRBV7-2 to TRBJ1-4; D not resolved. The CDR3 contains 15 residues. Germline V lookup: CDR1 SGHTA, CDR2 FQGNSA. The ends were cut back, 1 base at V and 6 bases at J, with 12 bases in the middle. CDR3 nucleotide sequence: TGTGCCAGCAGCTTAGTGACCGGCGGGGATGAAAAACTGTTTTTT. Encoded protein: CASSLVTGGDEKLFF.

This clonotype occurred many times. The chain uses TRBV7-8 and TRBJ2-5, with 7 bases identical to TRBD1. The CDR3 runs 16 residues. Germline V lookup: CDR1 SGHVS, CDR2 FQNEAQ. The ends lost 5 bases at V and 5 bases at J; junction bases unmatched: 14. The CDR3 sequence is CASSAPGQDPGETQYF. CDR3 DNA sequence: TGTGCCAGCAGCGCGCCCGGACAGGACCCCGGGGAGACCCAGTACTTC.

In nucleotides, the CDR3 is TGCAGTGATTCTTACTCTGGGGCCAACGTCCTGACTTTC. This sequence encodes CSDSYSGANVLTF. The chain joins TRBV29-1 to TRBJ2-6; unclear D gene. The CDR3 runs 13 residues. From germline, CDR1 is SQVTM and CDR2 ANQGSEA.

The chain has TRBV15 and TRBJ2-5; 8 bases match TRBD2. Germline loops: CDR1 LNHNV, CDR2 YYDKDF (reference sequence). V shed 8 bases and J 1 base; nucleotides not matched to a gene: 15. This CDR3 has 17 amino acids. The CDR3 DNA sequence: TGTGCCACCTCACCCACACTAGCGGACGGGGCCCAAGAGACCCAGTACTTC. This encodes CATSPTLADGAQETQYF.

This clonotype has ten or more counts. Without the conserved terminal phenylalanine or tryptophan, this CDR3 likely stems from a read error. The V call is TRBV14, the J call TRBJ1-6; D gene ambiguous. V was pared by 3 bases and J by 6 bases, with 9 bases between. CDR3 length: 14 residues. Germline V lookup: CDR1 SGHDN, CDR2 FVKESK. CDR3 coding DNA: TGTGCCAGCAGCCACCAGCGGGGTAATTCACCCCTCCACCTT. It encodes CASSHQRGNSPLHL.

This clonotype was detected many times. The chain uses TRBV15 and TRBJ1-1; a weak D match, TRBD1 (5 bases). The germline V gene has CDR1 LNHNV and CDR2 YYDKDF (reference sequence). The V end lost 5 bases, the J end lost 4 bases, and 11 bases lay between the germline ends. The CDR3 loop spans 13 amino acids. CDR3 bases: TGTGCCACCAGCTCCCGGGACGCCACTGAAGCTTTCTTT. Protein sequence: CATSSRDATEAFF.

The chain joins TRBV29-1 to TRBJ2-7; 12 bases fit TRBD2. The DNA end lines up better with TRBJ2-1; the J call may be wrong. CDR1 and CDR2 (germline): SQVTM, ANQGSEA. This CDR3 region has 13 residues. DNA of the CDR3: TGCAGCGTTGACTCTAGCGGGGGGGGAGAGCAGTTCTTC. Its translation: CSVDSSGGGEQFF.

This clonotype was observed a single time. The chain uses TRBV27 and TRBJ1-1, with 7 bases that match TRBD1. The CDR3 is 14 amino acids. The ends lost 5 bases at V and 4 bases at J; junction bases unmatched: 7. Germline values: CDR1 MNHEY, CDR2 SMNVEV (reference sequence). Here the CDR3 DNA reads TGTGCCAGCAGTAGGGCGACAGGGATCACTGAAGCTTTCTTT. Residues: CASSRATGITEAFF.

The V and J genes are TRBV6-5 and TRBJ2-2; TRBD2 agrees at 7 bases. V was clipped by 6 bases and J by 3 bases; unmatched bases: 10. This CDR3 spans 16 amino acids. CDR1 is MNHEY and CDR2 is SVGAGI in the germline V gene. The CDR3 nucleotides read TGTGCCAGCAGGGAACCCGGGACTATCCACACCGGGGAGCTGTTTTTT. Protein sequence: CASREPGTIHTGELFF.

This clonotype appeared many times. The chain couples TRBV10-3 to TRBJ2-2; weak D call: TRBD1 (6 bases). Trimming took 6 bases from V and 2 from J, leaving 10 bases between them. Germline V CDR1 and CDR2: ENHRY, SYGVKD. The CDR3 loop spans 14 amino acids. CDR3 sequence reads: CAISGTLNTGELFF. The CDR3 region has the DNA TGTGCCATCAGCGGGACACTTAACACCGGGGAGCTGTTTTTT.